This is a list of T cell receptor beta chains from one sample in a study of cytomegalovirus exposure and HLA in healthy donors. Data came from immunoSEQ multiplex PCR; TCRdb stores just in-frame clones and leaves some out. The sample lists fewer than 250,000 clones, more than 80% occurring once. The source material was PBMCs. The receptor source for this set is a man between 25 and 39 years old in good health and CMV-seronegative. The CDR3 runs from the conserved cysteine through the conserved F or W. Fields, in order: clone size, J gene, V gene, D gene, CDR3 DNA, CDR3 protein. D genes are given only for firm matches. Part of the rows lack a size; the others show once, few, many or a class for expanded clones.

abundance: .; j_gene: TRBJ2-3; v_gene: TRBV9; d_gene: TRBD2; CDR3nt: TGTGCCAGCAGCGTAGGCGGGGGGGATGATACGCAGTATTTT; CDR3aa: CASSVGGGDDTQYF
abundance: .; j_gene: TRBJ2-5; v_gene: TRBV4-2; d_gene: .; CDR3nt: TGTGCCAGCAGCCAACGCCGGGACTCACAAGAGACCCAGTACTTC; CDR3aa: CASSQRRDSQETQYF
abundance: .; j_gene: TRBJ2-5; v_gene: TRBV7-9; d_gene: .; CDR3nt: TGTGCCAGCAGCTACAGGGGGGGAGAGACCCAGTACTTC; CDR3aa: CASSYRGGETQYF
abundance: .; j_gene: TRBJ2-6; v_gene: TRBV7-9; d_gene: .; CDR3nt: TGTGCCAGCAGCTTAACAACCAGGGGCTCTGGGGCCAACGTCCTGACTTTC; CDR3aa: CASSLTTRGSGANVLTF
abundance: .; j_gene: TRBJ2-7; v_gene: TRBV27; d_gene: .; CDR3nt: TGTGCCAGCAGTTTATTTCACAGGGGAGGAAACGAGCAGTACTTC; CDR3aa: CASSLFHRGGNEQYF
abundance: .; j_gene: TRBJ2-7; v_gene: TRBV9; d_gene: .; CDR3nt: TGTGCCAGCAGCGGCGACAGGAGCTCCTACGAGCAGTACTTC; CDR3aa: CASSGDRSSYEQYF
abundance: .; j_gene: TRBJ1-1; v_gene: TRBV19; d_gene: TRBD1; CDR3nt: TGTGCCAGTACCCCTGATGTGACAGGGTGGGAGACAACTGAAGCTTTCTTT; CDR3aa: CASTPDVTGWETTEAFF
abundance: few; j_gene: TRBJ1-4; v_gene: TRBV5-1; d_gene: TRBD1; CDR3nt: TGCGCCAGCAGCTCCGGGACAGGGTATCCCGAAAAACTGTTTTTT; CDR3aa: CASSSGTGYPEKLFF
abundance: .; j_gene: TRBJ2-5; v_gene: TRBV15; d_gene: .; CDR3nt: TGTGCCACCAGCAGAGATAGTGCGACCCAGTACTTC; CDR3aa: CATSRDSATQYF
abundance: .; j_gene: TRBJ2-5; v_gene: TRBV2; d_gene: .; CDR3nt: TGTGCCAGCAGTGAGAACATGGAGACCCAGTACTTC; CDR3aa: CASSENMETQYF
abundance: .; j_gene: TRBJ2-1; v_gene: TRBV5-6; d_gene: .; CDR3nt: TGTGCCAGCAGCTTTAATCTCGAGTGGCAGTTCTTC; CDR3aa: CASSFNLEWQFF
abundance: few; j_gene: TRBJ1-2; v_gene: TRBV11-2; d_gene: TRBD1; CDR3nt: TGTGCCAGCAGCCTCTCCCGGGACAGGAACTATGGCTACACCTTC; CDR3aa: CASSLSRDRNYGYTF
abundance: .; j_gene: TRBJ1-2; v_gene: TRBV4-2; d_gene: .; CDR3nt: TGTGCCAGCAGCCAAGATGTAACGCAGAACTATGGCTACACCTTC; CDR3aa: CASSQDVTQNYGYTF
abundance: .; j_gene: TRBJ2-3; v_gene: TRBV6-6; d_gene: .; CDR3nt: TGTGCCAGCAAGGAAGCGTATACAGATACGCAGTATTTT; CDR3aa: CASKEAYTDTQYF
abundance: .; j_gene: TRBJ2-6; v_gene: TRBV7-6; d_gene: .; CDR3nt: TGTGCCAGCAGCTCCACCCCAGGGGCTGGGGCCAACGTCCTGACTTTC; CDR3aa: CASSSTPGAGANVLTF
abundance: .; j_gene: TRBJ2-7; v_gene: TRBV2; d_gene: .; CDR3nt: TGTGCCAGCTCTTCGGGTCACTCCTACGAGCAGTACTTC; CDR3aa: CASSSGHSYEQYF
abundance: .; j_gene: TRBJ2-7; v_gene: TRBV18; d_gene: TRBD2; CDR3nt: TGTGCCAGCTCACCCGGTCGGGGGGGCTCCCACGGCGAGCAGTACTTC; CDR3aa: CASSPGRGGSHGEQYF
abundance: .; j_gene: TRBJ1-1; v_gene: TRBV7-6; d_gene: .; CDR3nt: TGTGCCAGCAGCTTAGCGGTTGGGACAACGAACACTGAAGCTTTCTTT; CDR3aa: CASSLAVGTTNTEAFF
abundance: .; j_gene: TRBJ2-5; v_gene: TRBV9; d_gene: TRBD2; CDR3nt: TGTGCCAGCCAGCCGGGGGGTCGTGCTTCAGAGACCCAGTACTTC; CDR3aa: CASQPGGRASETQYF
abundance: .; j_gene: TRBJ1-3; v_gene: TRBV27; d_gene: .; CDR3nt: TGTGCCAGCAGTTTAGTAGGAGGGACTGGAAACACCATATATTTT; CDR3aa: CASSLVGGTGNTIYF
abundance: few; j_gene: TRBJ1-4; v_gene: TRBV6-6; d_gene: .; CDR3nt: TGTGCCAGCAGTTACTCAGGACTGACTGAAAAACTGTTTTTT; CDR3aa: CASSYSGLTEKLFF
abundance: .; j_gene: TRBJ1-1; v_gene: TRBV7-9; d_gene: TRBD1; CDR3nt: TGTGCCAGCAGCTCACAGGGGAGGAACACTGAAGCTTTCTTT; CDR3aa: CASSSQGRNTEAFF
abundance: once; j_gene: TRBJ2-5; v_gene: TRBV11-2; d_gene: .; CDR3nt: TGTGCCAGCAGCGCGGATACCCAGTACTTC; CDR3aa: CASSADTQYF
abundance: .; j_gene: TRBJ1-2; v_gene: TRBV19; d_gene: .; CDR3nt: TGTGCCAGTAGTCCTTACCCGGACAGCCCCTATGGCTACACCTTC; CDR3aa: CASSPYPDSPYGYTF
abundance: .; j_gene: TRBJ2-3; v_gene: TRBV11-2; d_gene: .; CDR3nt: TGTGCCAGCAGCTTAGTCCGGAGTACGCAGTATTTT; CDR3aa: CASSLVRSTQYF
abundance: .; j_gene: TRBJ1-2; v_gene: TRBV4-1; d_gene: TRBD1; CDR3nt: TGCGCCAGCAGCCAAGTCCCACAGGGGAGGATCTATGGCTACACCTTC; CDR3aa: CASSQVPQGRIYGYTF
abundance: few; j_gene: TRBJ1-2; v_gene: TRBV10-2; d_gene: .; CDR3nt: TGCGCCAGCACGGACTCTGGATATGGCTACACCTTC; CDR3aa: CASTDSGYGYTF
abundance: .; j_gene: TRBJ1-5; v_gene: TRBV19; d_gene: TRBD1; CDR3nt: TGTGCCAGTAGTATAGTAACAGGGGGCGATGGTCAGCCCCAGCATTTT; CDR3aa: CASSIVTGGDGQPQHF
abundance: .; j_gene: TRBJ1-2; v_gene: TRBV27; d_gene: .; CDR3nt: TGTGCCACATCATTTGGGCTTGGCTATGGCTACACCTTC; CDR3aa: CATSFGLGYGYTF
abundance: .; j_gene: TRBJ2-4; v_gene: TRBV2; d_gene: .; CDR3nt: TGTGCCAGCAGTGAAGACCGAGCTTCGGCCAAAAACATTCAGTACTTC; CDR3aa: CASSEDRASAKNIQYF
abundance: .; j_gene: TRBJ2-7; v_gene: TRBV16; d_gene: .; CDR3nt: TGTGCCAGCAGCCAATCTTCAGGTCTTCCCTACGAGCAGTACTTC; CDR3aa: CASSQSSGLPYEQYF
abundance: .; j_gene: TRBJ1-1; v_gene: TRBV6-1; d_gene: .; CDR3nt: TGTGCCAGCATCGGACAGACAGACACTGAAGCTTTCTTT; CDR3aa: CASIGQTDTEAFF
abundance: .; j_gene: TRBJ2-7; v_gene: TRBV28; d_gene: .; CDR3nt: TGTGCCAGCAGTTTGGGCAGGGCCCTCGGCGAGCAGTACTTC; CDR3aa: CASSLGRALGEQYF
abundance: once; j_gene: TRBJ2-5; v_gene: TRBV4-2; d_gene: TRBD2; CDR3nt: TGTGCCAGCAGAACTAGCGGGGGGACCCAGTACTTC; CDR3aa: CASRTSGGTQYF
abundance: .; j_gene: TRBJ1-1; v_gene: TRBV10-1; d_gene: TRBD1; CDR3nt: TGCGCCAGCAGTGGCGGGGGACAGGGGCCAGGCACTGAAGCTTTCTTT; CDR3aa: CASSGGGQGPGTEAFF
abundance: .; j_gene: TRBJ2-1; v_gene: TRBV6-5; d_gene: TRBD1; CDR3nt: TGTGCCAGCAGGGCCGGGGACAGGCTCGCGGAGGAGCAGTTCTTC; CDR3aa: CASRAGDRLAEEQFF
abundance: .; j_gene: TRBJ1-6; v_gene: TRBV2; d_gene: .; CDR3nt: TGTGCCAGCAGAGGGGCAGGGAATTCACCCCTCCACTTT; CDR3aa: CASRGAGNSPLHF
abundance: .; j_gene: TRBJ2-7; v_gene: TRBV13; d_gene: .; CDR3nt: TGTGCCAGCAGCCCCGGACTGACCTACGAGCAGTACTTC; CDR3aa: CASSPGLTYEQYF
abundance: .; j_gene: TRBJ2-1; v_gene: TRBV7-7; d_gene: TRBD2; CDR3nt: TGTGCTAGCAGCTCCCTGGGGAGTCCGGGGGGGGAGCAGTTCTTC; CDR3aa: CASSSLGSPGGEQFF
abundance: few; j_gene: TRBJ1-2; v_gene: TRBV27; d_gene: .; CDR3nt: TGTGCCAGCAGTTTATCTATCCTCGGTGCTGGTGGTGGCTACACCTTC; CDR3aa: CASSLSILGAGGGYTF
abundance: .; j_gene: TRBJ2-7; v_gene: TRBV28; d_gene: .; CDR3nt: TGTGCCAGCAGTCCACAGGATACGAGCTCCTACGAGCAGTACTTC; CDR3aa: CASSPQDTSSYEQYF
abundance: .; j_gene: TRBJ2-1; v_gene: TRBV10-3; d_gene: TRBD2; CDR3nt: TGTGCCATCAGTGGCGGGGGGGCCGGTACTGAGCAGTTCTTC; CDR3aa: CAISGGGAGTEQFF